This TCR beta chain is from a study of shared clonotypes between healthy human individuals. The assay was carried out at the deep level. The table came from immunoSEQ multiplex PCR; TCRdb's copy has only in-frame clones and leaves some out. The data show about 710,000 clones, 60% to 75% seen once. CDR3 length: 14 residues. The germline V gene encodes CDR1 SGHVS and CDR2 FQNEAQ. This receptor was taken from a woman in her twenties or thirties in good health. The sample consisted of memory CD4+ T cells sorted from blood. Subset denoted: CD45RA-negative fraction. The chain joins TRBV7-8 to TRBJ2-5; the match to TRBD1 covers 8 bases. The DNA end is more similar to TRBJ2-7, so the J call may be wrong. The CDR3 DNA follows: TGTGCCAGCAGTCCTCAGGGGGCAATCGGCGAGCAGTACTTC. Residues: CASSPQGAIGEQYF.